These 27 T cell receptor beta chains were sequenced from one sample in a study of CD8+ T cells in alopecia areata. The treatment here: oral pan-JAK inhibitor, 5-10 mg twice daily. In each case, RNA was isolated and then reverse transcribed into cDNA as the sequencing template. Assay: immunoSEQ multiplex PCR; the TCRdb copy retains only in-frame clones and omits some. The sample lists more than 150,000 clones; around 49% were seen once. The starting material was CD8+ T cells sorted from blood, obtained between weeks 51 and 52, from a patient treated with tofacitinib. Receptors originate from a human donor with alopecia areata.

This rearrangement joins TRBV9 to TRBJ2-2; perhaps TRBD2 as D (6 bases). The CDR3 covers 15 residues. Germline values: CDR1 SGDLS, CDR2 YYNGEE. V was trimmed by 7 bases and J by 2 bases, leaving 15 bases between them. CDR3 protein: CASASGGSNTGELFF. The CDR3 DNA is TGTGCCAGCGCTAGTGGAGGGTCAAACACCGGGGAGCTGTTTTTT.

The chain links TRBV4-3 to TRBJ2-2, with a weak D call TRBD1 (5 bases). The CDR3 runs 16 residues. Deletions cut 1 base from V and 6 bases from J, with 15 bases between. In germline, CDR1 is LGHNA, CDR2 YSLEER. The CDR3 loop reads CASSQVGRVGAGELFF. CDR3 in DNA: TGCGCCAGCAGCCAAGTGGGCAGGGTGGGTGCCGGGGAGCTGTTTTTT.

The rearrangement joins TRBV4-1 to TRBJ2-5, with TRBD2 matching 16 bases. Germline V lookup: CDR1 MGHRA, CDR2 YSYEKL. Trimming at V came to 4 bases and at J to 4 bases, leaving 9 bases not matched to a gene. The CDR3 covers 18 residues. The CDR3 here is CASSRSGLAGGLGETQYF. CDR3 DNA: TGCGCCAGCAGCCGGTCGGGACTAGCGGGGGGGCTTGGAGAGACCCAGTACTTC.

J is TRBJ2-1 and V is TRBV11-2; perhaps TRBD1 as D (6 bases). Germline assignment: CDR1 SGHAT and CDR2 FQNNGV. The CDR3 is 19 amino acids. V was shortened by 0 bases and J by 0 bases, with 18 bases between the two germline ends. CDR3 sequence reads: CASSLERGGAFSSYNEQFF. For the CDR3, the DNA is TGTGCCAGCAGCTTAGAGAGAGGGGGTGCCTTTAGCTCCTACAATGAGCAGTTCTTC. The whole variable domain, filled in from reference TRBV11-2 and TRBJ2-1, reads EAGVAQSPRYKIIEKRQSVAFWCNPISGHATLYWYQQILGQGPKLLIQFQNNGVVDDSQLPKDRFSAERLKGVDSTLKIQPAKLEDSAVYLCASSLERGGAFSSYNEQFFGPGTRLTVL.

The chain couples TRBV11-2 to TRBJ2-3, with 10 positions matching TRBD2. This CDR3 spans 17 amino acids. The germline CDR1 and CDR2 sequences are SGHAT and FQNNGV. Trimming cost V 5 bases and J 3 bases; bases outside gene matches: 11. Here the CDR3 reads CASSRLDIAGGTDTQYF. DNA for the CDR3: TGTGCCAGCAGCCGCCTAGACATAGCGGGGGGTACAGATACGCAGTATTTT.

This chain joins TRBV19 and TRBJ2-1; maybe TRBD2 (5 bases). Germline CDR1 reads LNHDA; CDR2 reads SQIVND (reference sequence). V lost 4 bases and J 0 bases, leaving 10 bases between the germline ends. The CDR3 sequence is 15 residues long. CDR3 nucleotide sequence: TGTGCCAGTAGTAGGGAGACTGGCTCCTACAATGAGCAGTTCTTC. It is translated as CASSRETGSYNEQFF.

V is TRBV5-1 and J is TRBJ1-6, with TRBD1 matching over 7 bases. Germline V CDR1 and CDR2: SGHRS, YFSETQ. The length of the CDR3 is 14 residues. V gave up 1 base and J gave up 8 bases; unmatched junction bases: 3. In nucleotides, the CDR3 is TGCGCCAGCAGCTTGCAGGGGGAGGATTCACCCCTCCACTTT. As protein: CASSLQGEDSPLHF.

The chain has TRBV2 and TRBJ2-7; D is perhaps TRBD1 or TRBD2 (7 bases each). Germline loops: CDR1 SNHLY, CDR2 FYNNEI. The V end lost 8 bases, the J end lost 3 bases, and 17 bases lay between the germline ends. CDR3 length: 14 amino acids. The chain's CDR3 is CASCRGDSHYEQYF. Here the CDR3 DNA reads TGTGCCAGCTGCCGGGGGGACAGCCACTACGAGCAGTACTTC.

The chain links TRBV2 to TRBJ2-7, with D perhaps matching TRBD1 or TRBD2 (5 bases each). V shed 8 bases and J shed 0 bases, with 20 bases lying between them. The CDR3 runs to 16 residues. Per the germline V gene, CDR1 is SNHLY and CDR2 is FYNNEI. The CDR3 protein is CASLLTGDASSYEQYF. As DNA, the CDR3 is TGTGCCAGCCTATTAACCGGGGACGCGAGCTCCTACGAGCAGTACTTC.

The rearrangement uses TRBV7-2 and TRBJ2-4; TRBD1 aligns across 11 bases. This CDR3 has 15 residues. Trimming at V came to 8 bases and at J to 10 bases, leaving 13 bases not matched to a gene. The germline V gene encodes CDR1 SGHTA and CDR2 FQGNSA. The chain's CDR3 is CASSQRLGDRGIQYF. DNA for the CDR3: TGTGCCAGCTCGCAGAGACTCGGGGACAGGGGGATTCAGTACTTC.

This CDR3 reads CAWSPPEGAYGYTF. CDR3 sequence (DNA): TGTGCCTGGAGTCCCCCGGAGGGGGCCTATGGCTACACCTTC. The chain employs TRBV30 and TRBJ1-2; 7 positions match TRBD1. Per the germline V gene, CDR1 is GTSNPN and CDR2 is SVGIG (reference sequence). The CDR3 spans 14 residues. The J segment lost 4 bases and the V segment lost 2 bases, leaving 7 bases of the junction unmatched.

The chain is built from TRBV11-2 and TRBJ2-5, with TRBD1 matching 7 bases. Germline V gives CDR1 SGHAT, CDR2 FQNNGV. V dropped 0 bases and J dropped 4; count of bases not matched to a gene: 5. The CDR3 runs 15 residues. The CDR3 here is CASSLDSTGPETQYF. In DNA, the CDR3 is TGTGCCAGCAGCTTAGATTCGACAGGGCCAGAGACCCAGTACTTC.

The chain joins TRBV30 to TRBJ1-2; D is unresolved. With 0 bases removed from V and 0 bases from J, the gap between germline ends came to 11 bases. The CDR3 is 15 amino acids. Germline V gene data show CDR1 as GTSNPN and CDR2 as SVGIG (reference sequence). CDR3 nucleotides: TGTGCCTGGAGTGTAGTGGAAAAGACTAACTATGGCTACACCTTC. It codes for CAWSVVEKTNYGYTF.

The chain carries TRBV6-5 and TRBJ2-2, with 11 positions matching TRBD1. V trimming: 7 bases; J trimming: 3 bases; junction bases outside the gene matches: 1. Germline V gene lookup returns CDR1 MNHEY and CDR2 SVGAGI. The CDR3 runs to 14 residues. The CDR3 sequence: CASKGQGDTGELFF. The DNA of the CDR3 is TGTGCCAGCAAGGGACAGGGGGACACCGGGGAGCTGTTTTTT.

This clone has more than one count but fewer than ten. This chain joins TRBV4-2 and TRBJ2-5; tentatively, D is TRBD1 (5 bases). This CDR3 contains 16 residues. V lost 1 base, J lost 2 bases, and 14 bases lay in between. The V gene's germline CDR1 is LGHNA and CDR2 YNFKEQ. CDR3 residues: CASSQGATEYQETQYF. The CDR3, as DNA: TGTGCCAGCAGCCAAGGCGCGACAGAGTATCAAGAGACCCAGTACTTC.

The gene calls are TRBV27 and TRBJ1-2; TRBD1 matches 9 bases. This CDR3 has 14 residues. In germline, CDR1 is MNHEY, CDR2 SMNVEV (reference sequence). V shed 5 bases and J 7 bases; nucleotides not matched to a gene: 8. The chain's CDR3 is CASSPDRGVSGYTF. In DNA form, the CDR3 reads TGTGCCAGCAGTCCCGACAGGGGGGTGAGTGGCTACACCTTC.

The chain carries TRBV7-6 and TRBJ2-3; TRBD2 matches at 8 bases. Unmatched junction bases numbered 4, after V lost 1 base and J lost 1 base. Germline V gives CDR1 SGHVS, CDR2 FNYEAQ. This CDR3 is 16 amino acids long. CDR3 sequence: CASSLVAGGRTDTQYF. The DNA for the CDR3 is TGTGCCAGCAGCTTAGTCGCGGGGGGACGCACAGATACGCAGTATTTT.

V usage is TRBV29-1 and J usage is TRBJ2-5; D is possibly TRBD2 (7 bases). Trimming pared 1 base from V and 4 bases from J, leaving 13 bases between. The germline V gene encodes CDR1 SQVTM and CDR2 ANQGSEA. This CDR3 is 14 amino acids long. As DNA, the CDR3 is TGCAGCGTTGAAGGGGGGGGCCTGAGAGAGACCCAGTACTTC. It translates to CSVEGGGLRETQYF.

V and J are TRBV7-9 and TRBJ1-5; TRBD1 might be the D (5 bases). CDR1 and CDR2 from the germline V gene are SEHNR and FQNEAQ (reference sequence). The length of the CDR3 is 15 residues. V was shortened by 8 bases and J by 4 bases, with 18 bases between the two germline ends. Here the CDR3 reads CASASGQGANQPQHF. In DNA form, the CDR3 reads TGTGCCAGCGCGTCGGGCCAGGGCGCGAATCAGCCCCAGCATTTT.

The chain recombines TRBV27 with TRBJ1-6; no clear D gene. This CDR3 has 16 amino acids. The germline gives CDR1 MNHEY, CDR2 SMNVEV (reference sequence). The V and J ends lost 5 bases and 7 bases respectively, with 18 bases between them. CDR3 residues: CASSQREGRRNSPLHF. The CDR3 nucleotides read TGTGCCAGCAGTCAACGGGAGGGCAGACGAAATTCACCCCTCCACTTT.

The J gene is TRBJ2-5, the V gene TRBV9, with D unclear. The germline V and J ends were trimmed by 0 bases and 0 bases, with 9 bases remaining between them. The germline gives CDR1 SGDLS, CDR2 YYNGEE. The CDR3 consists of 15 residues. The CDR3 DNA is TGTGCCAGCAGCGTAGCGACGGCGTACCAAGAGACCCAGTACTTC. Protein sequence: CASSVATAYQETQYF.

V usage is TRBV7-3 and J usage is TRBJ2-2; TRBD2 aligns across 8 bases. CDR1 is SGHTA and CDR2 is FQGTGA in the germline V gene. This CDR3 is 17 amino acids long. The V gene end was trimmed by 6 bases and the J gene end by 0 bases; junction bases not matched to a gene: 9. This chain's CDR3 is CASRSSGGDANTGELFF. As DNA, the CDR3 is TGTGCCAGCAGATCCTCGGGAGGGGACGCGAACACCGGGGAGCTGTTTTTT.

The chain employs TRBV29-1 and TRBJ1-3; D perhaps matches TRBD1 (5 bases). V was trimmed by 7 bases and J by 0 bases, leaving 13 bases between them. The CDR3 covers 14 residues. Germline loops: CDR1 SQVTM, CDR2 ANQGSEA. CDR3 sequence: CSADLGGSGNTIYF. In DNA, the CDR3 is TGCAGCGCTGACTTGGGGGGCTCTGGAAACACCATATATTTT.

The chain couples TRBV5-1 to TRBJ1-6, with 7 nucleotides matching TRBD1. CDR1 is SGHRS and CDR2 is YFSETQ in the germline V gene. The CDR3 loop spans 15 amino acids. The ends lost 0 bases at V and 7 bases at J; junction bases unmatched: 4. The CDR3 DNA reads TGCGCCAGCAGCTTGGAGGGGACAGTCAATTCACCCCTCCACTTT. Its translation is CASSLEGTVNSPLHF. Using reference TRBV5-1 and TRBJ1-6 for the parts outside the CDR3, the full variable domain is KAGVTQTPRYLIKTRGQQVTLSCSPISGHRSVSWYQQTPGQGLQFLFEYFSETQRNKGNFPGRFSGRQFSNSRSEMNVSTLELGDSALYLCASSLEGTVNSPLHFGNGTRLTVT.

In this sample, this clone turned up once. V gene TRBV5-6 combines with J gene TRBJ1-2, with D possibly matching TRBD1 (5 bases). The CDR3 extends over 13 amino acids. Between the trimmed V and J ends, which lost 4 bases and 9 bases, there was a span of 16 bases. CDR1 and CDR2 from the germline V gene are SGHDT and YYEEEE. The CDR3: CASSEGTLLSYTF. DNA for the CDR3: TGTGCCAGCAGCGAGGGGACGTTATTGAGCTACACCTTC. The variable domain in full, with the rest retrieved from reference TRBV5-6 and TRBJ1-2, is DAGVTQSPTHLIKTRGQQVTLRCSPKSGHDTVSWYQQALGQGPQFIFQYYEEEERQRGNFPDRFSGHQFPNYSSELNVNALLLGDSALYLCASSEGTLLSYTFGSGTRLTVV.

This clone was observed a handful of times. The CDR3 bases are TGCGCCAGCGGAAGTTGGGGGGCCGGGGACACTGAAGCTTTCTTT. Translation: CASGSWGAGDTEAFF. V and J are TRBV10-2 and TRBJ1-1, with D perhaps matching TRBD1 (6 bases). Germline V gene sequence: CDR1 WSHSY, CDR2 SAAADI. The CDR3 length is 15 residues. V was shortened by 8 bases and J by 3 bases, with 19 bases between the two germline ends.

This rearrangement joins TRBV6-5 to TRBJ1-2, with 8 bases matching TRBD1. CDR3 size: 14 residues. Germline CDR1 reads MNHEY; CDR2 reads SVGAGI. V shed 7 bases, J shed 5 bases, and the junction held 9 bases outside the gene matches. The CDR3 is CASKMTGESYGYTF. The CDR3 DNA is TGTGCCAGCAAGATGACAGGGGAAAGTTATGGCTACACCTTC.